This TCR beta chain derives from a study of blood T cells in healthy people across ages. With a J-beta primer mix and a sample-barcoded 5' primer, a second PCR ran about 7 to 12 cycles. Each CDR3 protein is one row after TCRdb ran MiXCR on the 5' RACE reads. The data contain fewer than 2,000,000 distinct CDR3 sequences, about two fifths of them seen just once; the ten biggest clones take up 23%. This clonotype was counted only a few times. The CDR3 is made up of 14 amino acids. V shed 7 bases and J shed 5 bases, with 20 bases lying between them. Looked up from germline, CDR1 is SQVTM and CDR2 is ANQGSEA.

The specimen sequenced was blood. This chain joins TRBV29-1 and TRBJ1-2; D remains unclear. The clonotype comes from a human donor in good health. CDR3 coding DNA: TGCAGCGCTTCTCATCCACTGCACATTTATGGCTACACCTTC. Translating gives CSASHPLHIYGYTF.